This record looks at one T cell receptor (beta chain) sequence and its context. Its specific antigen is unknown. No clone much larger than this one lies a single base away; base qualities are absent. In light of the paper, this sample's time point label describes: baseline before first vaccination. Samples from vaccinated people were obtained from the UK trials COV001 and COV002, which included a single-blind randomized controlled phase 2/3 trial of AZD1222 (ChAdOx1 nCoV-19) in healthy adults. For TCRbeta chain sequencing, PBMC samples were collected from trial participants at day 0 and at day 28 after the second dose. The CDR3 regions of human TCRbeta chains were subjected to immunosequencing. Per the authors' processing: TCRs in the repertoires were compared against a reference library of SARS-CoV-2-specific TCRs that had been generated with the MIRA antigen-specificity platform. Breadth was defined as the fraction of unique TCRs that were SARS-CoV-2-associated. Depth was defined as the fraction of total T cells that were SARS-CoV-2-associated. Using the MIRA data, each spike-specific TCR was assigned both to the spike region to which the TCR was reactive and to a CD4 or CD8 class. Log10-transformed breadth and depth values were compared by one-way ANOVA with Sidak's multiple comparisons tests. The clones in this table, taken by TCRdb from immuneACCESS, are in-frame only. Not every clone is retained; where verified, under half of the shortfall comes from an unresolved V gene, and the cause of the rest is unknown. V, J and clone size were drawn from that table, and D and trimming were deduced from the DNA. The sample yields roughly 140,000 clones; 94% were counted once. Clones ranked in the top ten supply 1.3% of the sample.

This entry belongs to a study of T cell responses to AZD1222 COVID-19 vaccine (dated by TCRdb to the early 2020s). Study-wide context: Because spike-specific TCR depth and breadth did not differ between the two schedules, AZD1222 recipients who got a second dose at roughly 4 weeks were pooled with those who got a second dose at roughly 12 weeks. TCR sequencing covered about 230 trial participants: 200 to 220 given two doses of AZD1222 and 26 given two doses of MenACWY control vaccine. Trial participants were enrolled into age subgroups of 18-55, 56-69 and 70-plus years, which contained approximately 150, 28 and 58 TCR-sequenced participants, respectively. Study-wide findings and limitations: The vaccine-associated CD4 TCRs covered the entire spike protein, and the dominant responses fell in regions 160-218 and 743-854. Because no day 14 peak-response samples were available, the repertoires could be characterized only after the peak T cell response. Conclusions about previously exposed vaccinees are limited, since just six or seven AZD1222 recipients were seropositive for SARS-CoV-2 at baseline. Participants were mostly white British, with more females than males. The authors suggested clonal diversity may have been underestimated. After two AZD1222 doses, spike-specific TCR breadth and depth were significantly higher than at day 0 and than in MenACWY recipients. Reportedly, almost half of the unique spike-specific TCRs recognized epitopes lying outside the regions that are mutated in the B.1.351 and B.1.1.7 variants. The 56-69-year group was small, and its depth increase did not reach significance, likely because of low power.

The trim is 3 bases for V and 4 bases for J, with a gap of 8 bases between the germline ends. Taken from cysteine to phenylalanine, the CDR3 has 13 residues. Of all the DNA, just the CDR3 is kept, 39 bases in frame from base 1. In the germline V gene (reference sequence), CDR1 corresponds to MNHEY and CDR2 to SMNVEV. The rearrangement combines TRBV27 with TRBJ2-3, with no reliable assignment of the D segment. This sequence originates from an adult in good health. Sequencing used peripheral blood, obtained on day 0 of AZD1222 vaccination. The sequenced DNA: TGTGCCAGCAGTTTCGCCAGCCCAGATACGCAGTATTTT. Its translation is CASSFASPDTQYF.